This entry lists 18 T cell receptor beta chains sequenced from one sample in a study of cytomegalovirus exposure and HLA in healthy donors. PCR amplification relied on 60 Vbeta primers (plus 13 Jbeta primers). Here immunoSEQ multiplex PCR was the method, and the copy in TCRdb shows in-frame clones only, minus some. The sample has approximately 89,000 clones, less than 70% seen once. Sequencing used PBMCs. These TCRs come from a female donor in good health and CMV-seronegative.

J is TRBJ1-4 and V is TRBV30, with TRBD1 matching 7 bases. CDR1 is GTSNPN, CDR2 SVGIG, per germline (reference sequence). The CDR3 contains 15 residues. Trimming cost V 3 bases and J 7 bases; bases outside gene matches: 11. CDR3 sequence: CAWSGGDSRIEKLFF. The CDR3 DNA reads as TGTGCCTGGAGCGGAGGGGACAGCCGAATTGAAAAACTGTTTTTT.

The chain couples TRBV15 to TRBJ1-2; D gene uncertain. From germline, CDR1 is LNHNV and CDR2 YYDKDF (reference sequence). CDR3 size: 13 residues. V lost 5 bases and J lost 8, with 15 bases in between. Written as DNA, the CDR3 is TGTGCCACCAGCCGCTACCCCCCTATGGGCTACACCTTC. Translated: CATSRYPPMGYTF.

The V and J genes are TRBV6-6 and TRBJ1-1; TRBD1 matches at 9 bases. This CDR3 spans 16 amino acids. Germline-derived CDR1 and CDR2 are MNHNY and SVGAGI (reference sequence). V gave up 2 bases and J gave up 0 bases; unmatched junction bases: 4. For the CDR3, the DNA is TGTGCCAGCAGTTACGGGACAGGGACCATGAACACTGAAGCTTTCTTT. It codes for CASSYGTGTMNTEAFF.

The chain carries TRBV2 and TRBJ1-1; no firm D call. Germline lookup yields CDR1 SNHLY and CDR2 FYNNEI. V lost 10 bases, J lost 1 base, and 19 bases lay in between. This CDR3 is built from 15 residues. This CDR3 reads CATTLGGYRNTEAFF. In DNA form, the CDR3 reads TGTGCCACCACCCTCGGAGGGTACCGGAACACTGAAGCTTTCTTT.

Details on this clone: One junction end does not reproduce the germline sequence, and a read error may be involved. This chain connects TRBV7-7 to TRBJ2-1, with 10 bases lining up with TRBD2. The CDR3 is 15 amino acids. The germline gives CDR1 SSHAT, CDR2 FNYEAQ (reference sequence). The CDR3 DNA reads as TGTGCTAGCAGCTTAGGCACTAGCGGGGCGAATGAGCAGTTCTTC. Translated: CASSLGTSGANEQFF. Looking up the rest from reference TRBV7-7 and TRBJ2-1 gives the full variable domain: GAGVSQSPRYKVTKRGQDVTLRCDPISSHATLYWYQQALGQGPEFLTYFNYEAQPDKSGLPSDRFSAERPEGSISTLTIQRTEQRDSAMYRCASSLGTSGANEQFFGPGTRLTVL.

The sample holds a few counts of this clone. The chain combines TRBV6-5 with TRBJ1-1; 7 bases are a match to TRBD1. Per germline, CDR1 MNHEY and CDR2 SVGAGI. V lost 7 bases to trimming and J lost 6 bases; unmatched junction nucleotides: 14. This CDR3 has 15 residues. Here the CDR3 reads CASTYGGRGYPEAFF. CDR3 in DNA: TGTGCCAGCACCTACGGAGGCAGGGGGTACCCTGAAGCTTTCTTT.

CDR3 protein: CASSLIGGAYGELFF. CDR3 nucleotide sequence: TGTGCCAGCAGCCTTATCGGGGGGGCCTACGGGGAGCTGTTTTTT. The chain links TRBV7-9 to TRBJ2-2; TRBD2 agrees at 8 bases. CDR1 and CDR2 from the germline V gene are SEHNR and FQNEAQ (reference sequence). The CDR3 loop spans 15 amino acids. With V trimmed by 5 bases and J by 7 bases, 9 bases remained unmatched.

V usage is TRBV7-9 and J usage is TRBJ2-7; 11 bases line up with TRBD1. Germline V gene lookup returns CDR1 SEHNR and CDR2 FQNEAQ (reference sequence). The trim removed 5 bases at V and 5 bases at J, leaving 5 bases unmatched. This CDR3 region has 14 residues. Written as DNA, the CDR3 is TGTGCCAGCAGCACCGGGACAGGGGGGGACGAGCAGTACTTC. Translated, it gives CASSTGTGGDEQYF.

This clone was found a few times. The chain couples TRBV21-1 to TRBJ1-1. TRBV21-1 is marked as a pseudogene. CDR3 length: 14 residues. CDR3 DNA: TGTGCCAGCAGCACGGGAGGTGAGTACACTGAAGCTTTCTTT. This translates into CASSTGGEYTEAFF.

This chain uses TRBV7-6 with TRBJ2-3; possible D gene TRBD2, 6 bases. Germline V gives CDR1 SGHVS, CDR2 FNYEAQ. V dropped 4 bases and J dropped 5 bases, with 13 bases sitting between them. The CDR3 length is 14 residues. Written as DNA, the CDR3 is TGTGCCAGCAGCTCAGGGAGGCAGGTAGATACGCAGTATTTT. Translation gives CASSSGRQVDTQYF.

The CDR3 reads CASSLTGPQETQYF. Here the CDR3 DNA reads TGTGCCAGCAGCTTGACAGGGCCCCAAGAGACCCAGTACTTC. The chain carries TRBV11-2 and TRBJ2-5; 7 bases fit TRBD1. Germline V gene lookup returns CDR1 SGHAT and CDR2 FQNNGV. The CDR3 loop spans 14 amino acids. After removal of 3 bases from V and 1 base from J, the junction contained 2 bases not matched to a gene.

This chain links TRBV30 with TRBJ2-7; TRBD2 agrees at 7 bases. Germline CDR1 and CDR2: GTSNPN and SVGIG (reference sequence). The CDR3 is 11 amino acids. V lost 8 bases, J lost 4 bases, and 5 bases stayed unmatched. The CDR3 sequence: CARGEFYEQYF. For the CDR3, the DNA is TGTGCCCGGGGGGAGTTTTACGAGCAGTACTTC.

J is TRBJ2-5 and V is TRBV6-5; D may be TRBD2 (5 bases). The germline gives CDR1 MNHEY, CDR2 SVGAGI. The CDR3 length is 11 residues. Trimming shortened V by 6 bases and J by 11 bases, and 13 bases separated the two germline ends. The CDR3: CASSPGWEQYF. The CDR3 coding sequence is TGTGCCAGCAGCCCCGGGTGGGAGCAGTACTTC.

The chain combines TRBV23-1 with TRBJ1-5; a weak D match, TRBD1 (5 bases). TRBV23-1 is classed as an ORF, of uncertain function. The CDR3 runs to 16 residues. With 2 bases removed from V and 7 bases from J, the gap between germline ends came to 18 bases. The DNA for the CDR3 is TGCGCCAGCAGTCAAACCCCTCATTTTAGACAGCAGCCCCAGCATTTT. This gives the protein CASSQTPHFRQQPQHF.

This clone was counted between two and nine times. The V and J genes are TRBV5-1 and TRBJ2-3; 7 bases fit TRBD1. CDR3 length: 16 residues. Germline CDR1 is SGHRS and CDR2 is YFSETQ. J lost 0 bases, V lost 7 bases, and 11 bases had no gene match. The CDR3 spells CASQTQGTPSTDTQYF. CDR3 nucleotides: TGCGCCAGCCAAACACAGGGGACCCCAAGCACAGATACGCAGTATTTT.

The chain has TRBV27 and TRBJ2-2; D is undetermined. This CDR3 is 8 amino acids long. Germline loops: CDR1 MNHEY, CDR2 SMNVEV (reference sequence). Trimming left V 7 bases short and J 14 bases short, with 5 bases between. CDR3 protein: CASTKLFF. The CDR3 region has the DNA TGTGCCAGCACCAAACTGTTTTTT.

The CDR3 sequence: CASKAGPQGSPLHF. CDR3 in DNA: TGTGCCAGCAAGGCAGGGCCCCAAGGTTCACCCCTCCACTTT. The chain recombines TRBV27 with TRBJ1-6; D perhaps matches TRBD1 (5 bases). From germline, CDR1 is MNHEY and CDR2 SMNVEV (reference sequence). The CDR3 is made up of 14 amino acids. Trimming pared 7 bases from V and 9 bases from J, leaving 16 bases between.

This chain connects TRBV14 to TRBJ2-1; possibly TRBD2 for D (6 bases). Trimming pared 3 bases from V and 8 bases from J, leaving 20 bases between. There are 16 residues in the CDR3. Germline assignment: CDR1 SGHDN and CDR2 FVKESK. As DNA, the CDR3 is TGTGCCAGCAGCCAGTATCGAACAGCGGGCCCCCATGAGCAGTTCTTC. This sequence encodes CASSQYRTAGPHEQFF.